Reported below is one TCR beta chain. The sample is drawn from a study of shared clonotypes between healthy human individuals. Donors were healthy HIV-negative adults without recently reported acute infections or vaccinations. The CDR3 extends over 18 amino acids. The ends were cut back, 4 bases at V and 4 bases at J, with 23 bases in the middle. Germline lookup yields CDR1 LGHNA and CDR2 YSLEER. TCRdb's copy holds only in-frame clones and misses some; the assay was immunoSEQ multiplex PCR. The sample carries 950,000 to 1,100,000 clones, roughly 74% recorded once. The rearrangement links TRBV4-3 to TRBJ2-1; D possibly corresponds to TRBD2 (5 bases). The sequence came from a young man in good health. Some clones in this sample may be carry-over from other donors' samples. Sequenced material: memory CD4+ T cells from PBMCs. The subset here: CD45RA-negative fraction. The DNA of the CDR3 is TGCGCCAGCAGCCCCCCCGGGTCCGGGCCTACGGGGTACAATGAGCAGTTCTTC. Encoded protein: CASSPPGSGPTGYNEQFF.